Each of the 31 T cell receptor beta chains below was sequenced from the same sample in a study of T-cell memory formation after mild COVID-19. TCRdb reprocessed the 5' RACE reads via MiXCR and lists one record per CDR3 protein. The sample holds fewer than 250,000 distinct CDR3 sequences, roughly 27% seen once. Sequenced material: PBMCs or a T cell subset sorted from them (not recorded which). The receptors come from an adult woman who had mild COVID-19 (a few samples of this study predate the infection). Cell type and time point are not known.

This clonotype was counted a few times. The chain is built from TRBV5-1 and TRBJ2-3, with D perhaps assigned TRBD1 or TRBD2 (6 bases each). The V end was cut by 6 bases, the J end by 5 bases, with 16 bases between. The CDR3 consists of 14 residues. Germline-derived CDR1 and CDR2 are SGHRS and YFSETQ. The CDR3 nucleotides are TGCGCCAGCAATCTAAGGGGGGCTGGAGATACGCAGTATTTT. Protein product: CASNLRGAGDTQYF.

The J gene is TRBJ2-2, the V gene TRBV19; 9 nucleotides line up with TRBD1. The CDR3 contains 15 residues. Losses at the gene ends were 5 bases for V and 8 bases for J; bases not matched to a gene: 9. Germline V gives CDR1 LNHDA, CDR2 SQIVND (reference sequence). In DNA form, the CDR3 reads TGTGCCAGTAGTCACGGACAGGGGAGACTGGGGGAGCTGTTTTTT. It translates to CASSHGQGRLGELFF.

This clonotype has just a few counts. This chain connects TRBV4-1 to TRBJ1-1, with 7 positions matching TRBD1. Germline V gene data show CDR1 as MGHRA and CDR2 as YSYEKL. The CDR3 contains 15 residues. With 1 base clipped from V and 6 bases from J, the junction kept 8 bases outside the gene matches. CDR3 bases: TGCGCCAGCAGCCAAGGAGAGGGCAGGGGGGCTGAAGCTTTCTTT. It codes for CASSQGEGRGAEAFF.

This clonotype was counted between two and nine times. The rearrangement links TRBV11-3 to TRBJ1-1; the match to TRBD1 covers 7 bases. J lost 10 bases, V lost 1 base, and 3 bases had no gene match. CDR3 length equals 12 residues. Germline-derived CDR1 and CDR2 are SGHNT and YENEEA. As DNA, the CDR3 is TGTGCCAGCAGCTTAGTACGGGACAGAGCTTTCTTT. Its protein product is CASSLVRDRAFF.

V and J are TRBV19 and TRBJ2-1, with a weak D call TRBD2 (7 bases). Trimming shortened V by 3 bases and J by 0 bases, and 9 bases separated the two germline ends. The CDR3 loop spans 15 amino acids. Germline loops: CDR1 LNHDA, CDR2 SQIVND (reference sequence). DNA of the CDR3: TGTGCCAGTAGTATGGGAGGGGGCTCCTACAATGAGCAGTTCTTC. This translates into CASSMGGGSYNEQFF.

This sequence joins TRBV6-6 and TRBJ2-7; D unresolved. Germline V gene data show CDR1 as MNHNY and CDR2 as SVGAGI (reference sequence). This CDR3 is 14 amino acids long. Deletions cut 5 bases from V and 3 bases from J, with 14 bases between. The chain's CDR3 is CASSPDGLGYEQYF. CDR3 coding DNA: TGTGCCAGCAGTCCGGACGGATTAGGCTACGAGCAGTACTTC.

CDR3 region: CSAREGLAVDTGELFF. For the CDR3, the DNA is TGCAGTGCTAGAGAGGGACTAGCGGTGGACACCGGGGAGCTGTTTTTT. The chain combines TRBV20-1 with TRBJ2-2; 11 bases match TRBD2. Germline CDR1 DFQATT, CDR2 SNEGSKA (reference sequence). The length of the CDR3 is 16 residues. The junction had 3 bases not matched to a gene; V was cut back by 0 bases and J by 3 bases.

This clonotype was seen only a few times. V gene TRBV6-2 or TRBV6-3 combines with J gene TRBJ2-5; a possible D gene is TRBD1 (5 bases). Trimming pared 2 bases from V and 3 bases from J, leaving 7 bases between. Germline V gene data show CDR1 as MNHEY and CDR2 as SVGEGT. The CDR3 extends over 13 amino acids. This CDR3 is CASSYGAEETQYF. CDR3 in DNA: TGTGCCAGCAGTTACGGGGCTGAAGAGACCCAGTACTTC.

The chain employs TRBV13 and TRBJ2-5, with 7 bases aligning to TRBD2. Germline V gives CDR1 PRHDT, CDR2 FYEKMQ (reference sequence). The J segment lost 4 bases and the V segment lost 7 bases, leaving 18 bases of the junction unmatched. The CDR3 covers 17 residues. In DNA form, the CDR3 reads TGTGCCAGCAACCGCGGAGAGCGGGGCCCCCGGGGAGAGACCCAGTACTTC. Amino acid sequence: CASNRGERGPRGETQYF. Looking up the rest from reference TRBV13 and TRBJ2-5 gives the full variable domain: AAGVIQSPRHLIKEKRETATLKCYPIPRHDTVYWYQQGPGQDPQFLISFYEKMQSDKGSIPDRFSAQQFSDYHSELNMSSLELGDSALYFCASNRGERGPRGETQYFGPGTRLLVL.

The chain combines TRBV6-6 with TRBJ2-3; D not certain. Trimming stripped 5 bases from V and 4 bases from J, with 22 bases between. Germline lookup yields CDR1 MNHNY and CDR2 SVGAGI (reference sequence). This CDR3 has 17 residues. The CDR3: CASSPSTLISSPDTQYF. For the CDR3, the DNA is TGTGCCAGCAGTCCCAGTACCTTAATTAGCTCCCCAGATACGCAGTATTTT.

CDR3: CSARDWDRGYEQYF. CDR3 bases: TGCAGTGCTAGAGATTGGGACAGGGGCTACGAGCAGTACTTC. V is TRBV20-1 and J is TRBJ2-7, with 10 bases aligning to TRBD1. CDR3 length: 14 residues. J was trimmed by 3 bases and V by 0 bases; bases with no gene match: 2. Germline CDR1 is DFQATT and CDR2 is SNEGSKA (reference sequence).

Notes on this clonotype: Just one base apart from a much larger clone, this may be a read error. The CDR3, as DNA: TGTGCCAGCAGCCAACAGGGGAACACTGAAGCTTTCTTT. Its translation: CASSQQGNTEAFF. This chain uses TRBV14 with TRBJ1-1, with D possibly matching TRBD1 (5 bases). Germline CDR1 is SGHDN and CDR2 is FVKESK. The CDR3 is 13 residues long. V shed 2 bases and J shed 1 base, with 5 bases lying between them.

This clonotype has only a few counts. The chain recombines TRBV3-1 with TRBJ2-1; no definite D call. The V gene's germline CDR1 is LGHDT and CDR2 YNNKEL (reference sequence). The CDR3 has 15 residues. V gave up 1 base and J gave up 4 bases, with 11 bases separating them. The CDR3 loop is CASSQVLTEYNEQFF. The CDR3 coding sequence is TGTGCCAGCAGCCAAGTCCTGACGGAGTACAATGAGCAGTTCTTC.

The rearrangement uses TRBV5-4 and TRBJ2-7, with D perhaps TRBD2 (5 bases). Looked up from germline, CDR1 is SGHNT and CDR2 is YYREEE (reference sequence). This CDR3 contains 14 residues. V dropped 4 bases and J dropped 0 bases, with 11 bases sitting between them. The CDR3 is CASSVDWSSYEQYF. CDR3 nucleotide sequence: TGTGCCAGCAGCGTGGACTGGAGCTCCTACGAGCAGTACTTC.

The chain joins TRBV6-4 to TRBJ1-1, with D possibly TRBD1 on 6 matching bases. CDR1 is MRHNA, CDR2 SNTAGT, per germline. The CDR3 loop spans 13 amino acids. Trimming pared 4 bases from V and 2 bases from J, leaving 8 bases between. In nucleotides, the CDR3 is TGTGCCAGCAGTGCAGGGGCTAACACTGAAGCTTTCTTT. Amino acids: CASSAGANTEAFF.

This clonotype was observed a handful of times. J is TRBJ2-5 and V is TRBV12-3 or TRBV12-4; D is possibly TRBD1 (6 bases). The CDR3 length is 17 residues. V was trimmed by 4 bases and J by 0 bases, leaving 18 bases between them. The CDR3 protein is CASSSDKAGGYQETQYF. In DNA, the CDR3 is TGTGCCAGCAGTTCCGACAAGGCTGGGGGCTACCAAGAGACCCAGTACTTC.

The chain joins TRBV7-8 to TRBJ2-1, with 15 positions matching TRBD2. The V segment lost 1 base and the J segment 7 bases; nucleotides outside the gene matches: 11. Germline lookup yields CDR1 SGHVS and CDR2 FQNEAQ. There are 19 residues in the CDR3. The CDR3 reads CASSLEAKGLAGGRNEQFF. CDR3 DNA sequence: TGTGCCAGCAGCTTAGAGGCAAAAGGACTAGCGGGAGGGCGGAATGAGCAGTTCTTC.

V usage is TRBV20-1 and J usage is TRBJ2-5; the D is unclear. This CDR3 is 12 amino acids long. Per the germline V gene, CDR1 is DFQATT and CDR2 is SNEGSKA (reference sequence). Trimming removed 4 bases from V and 2 bases from J, with 8 bases in between. CDR3 nucleotide sequence: TGCAGTGCTATTTCGGCACAAGAGACCCAGTACTTC. As protein: CSAISAQETQYF.

Only a few counts were recorded for this clonotype. CDR3 residues: CSVGDGVETQYF. DNA for the CDR3: TGCAGCGTTGGGGACGGGGTGGAGACCCAGTACTTC. The V and J genes are TRBV29-1 and TRBJ2-5; D assignment may be TRBD1 or TRBD2 (5 bases each). The CDR3 sequence is 12 residues long. V gave up 4 bases and J gave up 5 bases, with 11 bases separating them. Germline V gives CDR1 SQVTM, CDR2 ANQGSEA.

This clonotype came up many times. The rearrangement joins TRBV4-2 to TRBJ2-2; 7 positions match TRBD1. Germline CDR1 is LGHNA and CDR2 is YNFKEQ. With V trimmed by 2 bases and J by 5 bases, 8 bases remained unmatched. This CDR3 is built from 16 residues. The DNA for the CDR3 is TGTGCCAGCAGCCAAACAGGGGCCGCGAGAACCGGGGAGCTGTTTTTT. Translated, it gives CASSQTGAARTGELFF.

There are a few counts of this clonotype. This chain uses TRBV6-9 with TRBJ2-7; no firm D call. The CDR3 contains 13 residues. V lost 6 bases and J 5 bases, leaving 14 bases between the germline ends. CDR1 and CDR2 (germline): MNHGY, SVAAGI. Written as DNA, the CDR3 is TGTGCCAGCAGATACCTCCCCCCGCACGAGCAGTACTTC. As protein: CASRYLPPHEQYF.

CDR3 residues: CASSFLGQGAGEQYF. DNA for the CDR3: TGTGCCAGCAGTTTTTTGGGACAGGGGGCGGGAGAGCAGTACTTC. V is TRBV12-3 or TRBV12-4 and J is TRBJ2-7, with 12 positions matching TRBD1. V trimming: 3 bases; J trimming: 7 bases; junction bases outside the gene matches: 7. This CDR3 contains 15 residues.

V usage is TRBV5-6 and J usage is TRBJ2-7; a weak D match, TRBD2 (6 bases). The CDR3 covers 14 residues. Germline CDR1 reads SGHDT; CDR2 reads YYEEEE. V was clipped by 3 bases and J by 0 bases, with 10 bases between them. Here the CDR3 reads CASSSGGSSYEQYF. The CDR3 DNA follows: TGTGCCAGCAGCTCAGGAGGGTCCTCCTACGAGCAGTACTTC.

The chain couples TRBV5-1 to TRBJ1-1; D ambiguous. V lost 0 bases and J 1 base, leaving 10 bases between the germline ends. Germline V CDR1 and CDR2: SGHRS, YFSETQ. This CDR3 has 15 residues. This CDR3 reads CASSLDGNWNTEAFF. The CDR3 DNA sequence: TGCGCCAGCAGCTTGGATGGCAATTGGAACACTGAAGCTTTCTTT.

V usage is TRBV27 and J usage is TRBJ2-4; 9 bases are shared with TRBD1. The CDR3 has 14 residues. Trimming took 5 bases from V and 8 from J; bases not matched to a gene: 7. The germline gives CDR1 MNHEY, CDR2 SMNVEV (reference sequence). This CDR3 reads CASSPGTGIYIQYF. In DNA form, the CDR3 reads TGTGCCAGCAGTCCCGGGACAGGGATCTACATTCAGTACTTC.

The chain uses TRBV4-3 and TRBJ2-2; D unclear. This CDR3 has 13 amino acids. Germline CDR1 reads LGHNA; CDR2 reads YSLEER. V dropped 2 bases and J dropped 3 bases, with 4 bases sitting between them. The CDR3 DNA reads as TGCGCCAGCAGCCAACGACACACCGGGGAGCTGTTTTTT. Protein product: CASSQRHTGELFF.

This clonotype was detected a few times. The rearrangement uses TRBV25-1 and TRBJ2-5, with 10 nucleotides matching TRBD2. The CDR3 is made up of 13 amino acids. Looked up from germline, CDR1 is MGHDK and CDR2 is SYGVNS. The junction had 0 bases not matched to a gene; V was cut back by 4 bases and J by 4 bases. CDR3: CASSGLAGETQYF. As DNA, the CDR3 is TGTGCCAGCAGTGGACTAGCGGGAGAGACCCAGTACTTC. The full variable domain, its missing parts supplied by reference TRBV25-1 and TRBJ2-5, is EADIYQTPRYLVIGTGKKITLECSQTMGHDKMYWYQQDPGMELHLIHYSYGVNSTEKGDLSSESTVSRIRTEHFPLTLESARPSHTSQYLCASSGLAGETQYFGPGTRLLVL.

This clonotype was picked up a small number of times. The rearrangement links TRBV5-4 to TRBJ1-2; 8 nucleotides line up with TRBD1. V dropped 3 bases and J dropped 4; count of bases not matched to a gene: 8. In germline, CDR1 is SGHNT, CDR2 YYREEE (reference sequence). The CDR3 is made up of 15 amino acids. In DNA, the CDR3 is TGTGCCAGCAGCTCAGCTCAGGGGGCTAGCTATGGCTACACCTTC. Protein product: CASSSAQGASYGYTF.

This clonotype was recorded once. This chain uses TRBV7-2 with TRBJ2-3, with 10 nucleotides matching TRBD2. With V trimmed by 1 base and J by 1 base, 2 bases remained unmatched. CDR1 is SGHTA and CDR2 is FQGNSA in the germline V gene. This CDR3 contains 16 residues. The CDR3: CASSLVAGGGTDTQYF. The CDR3 nucleotides are TGTGCCAGCAGCTTAGTAGCGGGAGGAGGCACAGATACGCAGTATTTT. The variable domain in full, completed from reference TRBV7-2 and TRBJ2-3, reads GAGVSQSPSNKVTEKGKDVELRCDPISGHTALYWYRQSLGQGLEFLIYFQGNSAPDKSGLPSDRFSAERTGGSVSTLTIQRTQQEDSAVYLCASSLVAGGGTDTQYFGPGTRLTVL.

The table lists this clonotype with a few counts. The J gene is TRBJ2-7, the V gene TRBV7-3; either TRBD1 or TRBD2 may fit D (5 bases each). The CDR3 runs 13 residues. The V and J ends lost 5 bases and 3 bases respectively, with 11 bases between them. Per the germline V gene, CDR1 is SGHTA and CDR2 is FQGTGA. The CDR3 nucleotides read TGTGCCAGCAGCCCGGGACCTGGCTACGAGCAGTACTTC. Protein: CASSPGPGYEQYF.

J is TRBJ2-3 and V is TRBV6-6, with a tentative D call TRBD1 (7 bases). The germline V gene encodes CDR1 MNHNY and CDR2 SVGAGI (reference sequence). Deletions cut 9 bases from V and 1 base from J, with 11 bases between. This CDR3 contains 13 residues. CDR3 nucleotides: TGTGCCAGTAGCAGGGGGGGCACAGATACGCAGTATTTT. This translates into CASSRGGTDTQYF.